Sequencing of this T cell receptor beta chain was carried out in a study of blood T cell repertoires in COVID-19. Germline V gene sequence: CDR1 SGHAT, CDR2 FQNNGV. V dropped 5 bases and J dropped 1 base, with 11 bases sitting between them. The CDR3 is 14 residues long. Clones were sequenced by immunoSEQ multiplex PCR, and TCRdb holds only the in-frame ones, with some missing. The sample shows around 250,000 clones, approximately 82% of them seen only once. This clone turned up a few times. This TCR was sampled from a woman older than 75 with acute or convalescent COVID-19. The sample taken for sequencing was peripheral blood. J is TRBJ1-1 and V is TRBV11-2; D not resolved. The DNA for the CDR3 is TGTGCCAGCAGCCTCCGAGCAGGGAACACTGAAGCTTTCTTT. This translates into CASSLRAGNTEAFF.